A single sample is the source of the 28 T cell receptor beta chains below, sequenced in a study of breast tumors, draining lymph nodes, adjacent tissues. TCRdb itself ran the multiplex PCR reads through MiXCR, one entry per CDR3 protein. In the table there are tens of thousands of distinct CDR3 sequences, approximately 63% of which are singletons. Sequencing was carried out using tumor-adjacent breast tissue. All receptors derive from a female donor with breast cancer. Some clones in this sample may be carry-over from other donors' samples.

V is TRBV6-6 and J is TRBJ1-4, with TRBD1 matching 10 bases. J lost 8 bases, V lost 5 bases, and 5 bases had no gene match. The CDR3 spans 14 residues. Germline lookup yields CDR1 MNHNY and CDR2 SVGAGI (reference sequence). This CDR3 is CASSRQGAREKLFF. The DNA for the CDR3 is TGTGCCAGCAGTAGACAGGGGGCACGAGAAAAACTGTTTTTT.

J is TRBJ1-2 and V is TRBV15, with 9 positions matching TRBD1. The length of the CDR3 is 16 residues. Losses at the gene ends were 5 bases for V and 8 bases for J; bases not matched to a gene: 15. CDR1 is LNHNV and CDR2 is YYDKDF in the germline V gene (reference sequence). The CDR3 sequence: CATSAGRRDRVQGYTF. DNA of the CDR3: TGTGCCACCAGCGCTGGTCGCCGGGACAGGGTCCAAGGCTACACCTTC.

Sample share makes this clonotype medium-sized (0.01 to 0.1%). J is TRBJ2-2 and V is TRBV4-1, with 12 nucleotides matching TRBD2. CDR3 length equals 18 residues. The trim removed 1 base at V and 3 bases at J, leaving 6 bases unmatched. Germline V CDR1 and CDR2: MGHRA, YSYEKL. As DNA, the CDR3 is TGCGCCAGCAGCCAAGCCTCGCTAGCGGGGGGGCACACCGGGGAGCTGTTTTTT. Its protein product is CASSQASLAGGHTGELFF.

V is TRBV5-1 and J is TRBJ1-3; D might be TRBD1 (5 bases). Trimming took off 4 bases at V and 3 bases at J, with 20 bases between the two ends. The CDR3 has 17 amino acids. Germline CDR1 reads SGHRS; CDR2 reads YFSETQ. The CDR3 DNA is TGCGCCAGCAGCGCGGGACGGCAACCTCTGTTTGGAAACACCATATATTTT. It codes for CASSAGRQPLFGNTIYF.

The genes are TRBV4-1 and TRBJ1-2; D perhaps matches TRBD1 (6 bases). The length of the CDR3 is 15 residues. Germline V lookup: CDR1 MGHRA, CDR2 YSYEKL. Trimming left V 1 base short and J 5 bases short, with 14 bases between. As DNA, the CDR3 is TGCGCCAGCAGCCAAGGTTCTGGGACATCATATGGCTACACCTTC. This sequence encodes CASSQGSGTSYGYTF.

This chain joins TRBV4-1 and TRBJ2-2; the match to TRBD2 covers 13 bases. CDR1 is MGHRA, CDR2 YSYEKL, per germline. The length of the CDR3 is 16 residues. Germline trimming cut 1 base from V and 5 bases from J; bases unmatched to any gene: 1. Here the CDR3 reads CASSQAGLAGTGELFF. CDR3 nucleotides: TGCGCCAGCAGCCAAGCGGGACTAGCGGGAACCGGGGAGCTGTTTTTT.

The gene calls are TRBV20-1 and TRBJ1-4; no definite D call. Germline CDR1 reads DFQATT; CDR2 reads SNEGSKA (reference sequence). This CDR3 region has 14 residues. CDR3 sequence: CTPLHRSGNEKLFF. In DNA form, the CDR3 reads TGCACCCCCTTACATCGCAGTGGGAATGAAAAACTGTTTTTT.

The rearrangement links TRBV20-1 to TRBJ1-6; 7 nucleotides line up with TRBD1. V shed 0 bases, J shed 7 bases, and the junction held 6 bases outside the gene matches. This CDR3 region has 15 residues. Germline values: CDR1 DFQATT, CDR2 SNEGSKA (reference sequence). The CDR3 bases are TGCAGTGCTAGAGAGGTGACAGGGAACAATTCACCCCTCCACTTT. Its translation is CSAREVTGNNSPLHF.

V is TRBV20-1 and J is TRBJ1-2; D gene unclear. The CDR3 spans 13 residues. With 3 bases removed from V and 4 bases from J, the gap between germline ends came to 12 bases. The germline V gene encodes CDR1 DFQATT and CDR2 SNEGSKA (reference sequence). CDR3 in amino acids: CSASTPDTYGYTF. The CDR3 bases are TGCAGTGCTAGTACCCCAGATACCTATGGCTACACCTTC.

The V gene is TRBV24-1, the J gene TRBJ2-3; D not resolved. Deletions cut 0 bases from V and 3 bases from J, with 12 bases between. CDR3 length: 16 amino acids. Germline V lookup: CDR1 KGHDR, CDR2 SFDVKD. CDR3 amino acids: CATSDLRLEGTDTQYF. DNA for the CDR3: TGTGCCACCAGTGATTTGCGGCTAGAAGGGACAGATACGCAGTATTTT.

The chain couples TRBV15 to TRBJ2-7; the D call may be TRBD1 or TRBD2 (6 bases each). Trimming shortened V by 0 bases and J by 3 bases, and 12 bases separated the two germline ends. Per the germline V gene, CDR1 is LNHNV and CDR2 is YYDKDF (reference sequence). The CDR3 is made up of 15 amino acids. Written as DNA, the CDR3 is TGTGCCACCAGCAGAGATATGAGGGGGGACTACGAGCAGTACTTC. This encodes CATSRDMRGDYEQYF.

The CDR3 here is CSAREETASISGNTIYF. The CDR3 nucleotides read TGCAGTGCTAGAGAAGAGACAGCGAGTATCTCTGGAAACACCATATATTTT. This chain connects TRBV20-1 to TRBJ1-3, with a possible D match to TRBD1 (5 bases). V was cut by 0 bases and J by 0 bases, with 15 bases left in between. CDR1 is DFQATT, CDR2 SNEGSKA, per germline (reference sequence). This CDR3 comprises 17 residues.

The V call is TRBV7-9, the J call TRBJ1-4; 7 bases are a match to TRBD1. CDR3 length: 15 amino acids. V lost 6 bases, J lost 0 bases, and 4 bases stayed unmatched. CDR1 is SEHNR, CDR2 FQNEAQ, per germline (reference sequence). The CDR3 DNA is TGTGCCAGCAGATCCGGGACAGCAACTAATGAAAAACTGTTTTTT. Residues: CASRSGTATNEKLFF.

In regard to this clonotype: A junction boundary mismatches the germline segment, possibly from a read error. J is TRBJ1-5 and V is TRBV20-1, with 7 bases that match TRBD1. The CDR3 contains 13 residues. CDR1 DFQATT and CDR2 SNEGSKA come from the germline V gene (reference sequence). The CDR3 coding sequence is TGCGGTGCTGCAGGGGGTCGGGATCAGCCCCAGCATTTT. Protein product: CGAAGGRDQPQHF.

This clonotype was detected once. The V gene is TRBV5-1, the J gene TRBJ2-1; no clear D gene. Per the germline V gene, CDR1 is SGHRS and CDR2 is YFSETQ. The CDR3 has 14 residues. Deletions cut 0 bases from V and 7 bases from J, with 11 bases between. CDR3 sequence: CASSLVGMGNEQFF. The CDR3 DNA is TGCGCCAGCAGCTTGGTAGGCATGGGGAATGAGCAGTTCTTC.

This clonotype rates as medium-sized. The CDR3 is CASSPGTNYGYTF. Written as DNA, the CDR3 is TGTGCCAGCAGCCCCGGGACGAACTATGGCTACACCTTC. This chain uses TRBV5-5 with TRBJ1-2, with D possibly matching TRBD1 (5 bases). Germline CDR1 SGHKS, CDR2 YYEKEE (reference sequence). This CDR3 is 13 amino acids long. Trimming left V 4 bases short and J 2 bases short, with 9 bases between.

The V and J genes are TRBV20-1 and TRBJ1-2, with D tentatively TRBD1 (6 bases). Per germline, CDR1 DFQATT and CDR2 SNEGSKA (reference sequence). V lost 2 bases to trimming and J lost 8 bases, with 30 bases between them. This CDR3 region has 18 residues. CDR3 nucleotides: TGCAGTGCTAGATTATCATGGACAGATTTTTCTAATATGGGGGGCTACACCTTC. Translating it yields CSARLSWTDFSNMGGYTF.

The chain carries TRBV20-1 and TRBJ2-1; D ambiguous. This CDR3 region has 13 residues. In germline, CDR1 is DFQATT, CDR2 SNEGSKA (reference sequence). The V gene lost 3 bases and the J gene lost 4 bases, with 10 bases spanning the gap. The CDR3 protein is CSARGQIYNEQFF. The CDR3 DNA reads TGCAGTGCTAGGGGCCAGATTTACAATGAGCAGTTCTTC.

This sequence joins TRBV6-7 and TRBJ2-7, with TRBD1 identical over 9 bases. TRBV6-7 is labeled an ORF, and its function is uncertain. After removal of 7 bases from V and 2 bases from J, the junction contained 12 bases not matched to a gene. This CDR3 spans 16 amino acids. CDR3 sequence: CASTQSRRQGAYEQYF. The CDR3 DNA sequence: TGTGCCAGCACCCAAAGCAGGAGACAGGGGGCCTACGAGCAGTACTTC.

This chain connects TRBV5-1 to TRBJ2-7; TRBD2 agrees at 8 bases. V lost 3 bases, J lost 3 bases, and 8 bases stayed unmatched. The CDR3 contains 15 residues. Per germline, CDR1 SGHRS and CDR2 YFSETQ. The CDR3 nucleotides read TGCGCCAGCAGCTCCGGACTAGCTTCGATCTACGAGCAGTACTTC. Translating gives CASSSGLASIYEQYF.

J is TRBJ1-3 and V is TRBV20-1; a possible D gene is TRBD1 (6 bases). Germline V gene sequence: CDR1 DFQATT, CDR2 SNEGSKA (reference sequence). The CDR3 loop spans 14 amino acids. V was trimmed by 6 bases and J by 10 bases, leaving 22 bases between them. CDR3 loop: CSAPLGGAQGTIYF. CDR3 nucleotides: TGCAGTGCCCCCCTAGGGGGGGCCCAAGGGACCATATATTTT.

This clonotype has more than one count but fewer than ten. This chain joins TRBV20-1 and TRBJ2-5, with D possibly TRBD2 on 6 matching bases. The germline V and J ends were trimmed by 3 bases and 5 bases, with 16 bases remaining between them. Germline CDR1 DFQATT, CDR2 SNEGSKA (reference sequence). The CDR3 consists of 14 residues. CDR3 region: CSAREGRGTETQYF. The CDR3 DNA follows: TGCAGTGCTAGGGAGGGACGGGGGACGGAGACCCAGTACTTC.

The chain joins TRBV2 to TRBJ1-2; tentatively, D is TRBD1 (5 bases). V was pared by 1 base and J by 8 bases, with 8 bases between. Germline CDR1 SNHLY, CDR2 FYNNEI. The length of the CDR3 is 12 residues. CDR3: CASSEGGRGYTF. The CDR3, as DNA: TGTGCCAGCAGTGAAGGGGGACGGGGCTACACCTTC.

This clonotype was recorded a few times. The V gene is TRBV20-1, the J gene TRBJ2-2; the D gene is possibly TRBD2 (5 bases). The V end lost 0 bases, the J end lost 12 bases, and 17 bases lay between the germline ends. In germline, CDR1 is DFQATT, CDR2 SNEGSKA (reference sequence). This CDR3 comprises 14 residues. CDR3 in DNA: TGCAGTGCTAGAGATAACGCGACACCGGGGAAGCTGTTTTTT. This codes for CSARDNATPGKLFF.

This clonotype appeared a single time. The chain couples TRBV11-3 to TRBJ2-2; D call uncertain. Trimming cost V 4 bases and J 3 bases, with 15 bases left between them. CDR1 and CDR2 (germline): SGHNT, YENEEA. The CDR3 covers 16 residues. CDR3: CASSSRLPTYTGELFF. The DNA of the CDR3 is TGTGCCAGCAGCTCCCGACTCCCAACTTACACCGGGGAGCTGTTTTTT.

This clonotype was seen more than once but under ten times. The chain joins TRBV20-1 to TRBJ2-5; the D gene is possibly TRBD1 (6 bases). The germline V gene has CDR1 DFQATT and CDR2 SNEGSKA (reference sequence). The CDR3 runs 15 residues. Trimming took 3 bases from V and 2 from J, leaving 16 bases between them. CDR3 DNA: TGCAGTGCTAGGGAAACAAGGGGGTTTCAAGAGACCCAGTACTTC. This sequence encodes CSARETRGFQETQYF.

For the CDR3, the DNA is TGTGCCAGCAGCTTAGGGGACAGGGACGGAGAAAAACTGTTTTTT. It yields the protein CASSLGDRDGEKLFF. The gene calls are TRBV7-6 and TRBJ1-4, with TRBD1 matching over 9 bases. The CDR3 is 15 residues long. V was pared by 1 base and J by 8 bases, with 5 bases of the junction left unmatched. Germline V gene sequence: CDR1 SGHVS, CDR2 FNYEAQ.

This chain links TRBV10-3 with TRBJ1-5; 7 bases are shared with TRBD1. CDR1 and CDR2 from the germline V gene are ENHRY and SYGVKD. V lost 8 bases, J lost 0 bases, and 4 bases stayed unmatched. This CDR3 has 14 residues. The CDR3 here is CAIGTGDSNQPQHF. CDR3 DNA: TGTGCCATCGGAACAGGGGATAGCAATCAGCCCCAGCATTTT.